One and the same sample provided the 21 T cell receptor beta chains below, sequenced in a study of neurological immune-mediated disorders. A single record per CDR3 protein comes from TCRdb applying MiXCR to the 5' RACE reads. Of 55,000 to 65,000 distinct CDR3 sequences detected, about 10% appear once; the ten largest clones hold less than 8%. The time point: longitudinal time-point 1 (baseline). Sequenced input: PBMCs. These receptors were collected from a male donor with HTLV-1-associated myelopathy (HAM/TSP).

This clonotype was observed at least ten times. V and J are TRBV4-3 and TRBJ1-1; weak D call: TRBD1 (6 bases). With 1 base removed from V and 1 base from J, the gap between germline ends came to 13 bases. This CDR3 is built from 16 residues. Germline assignment: CDR1 LGHNA and CDR2 YSLEER. This CDR3 is CASSQAVRTANTEAFF. CDR3 nucleotides: TGCGCCAGCAGCCAAGCTGTAAGGACAGCGAACACTGAAGCTTTCTTT.

This clonotype was observed at least ten times. The J gene is TRBJ2-2, the V gene TRBV11-3; D might be TRBD2 (6 bases). V was pared by 4 bases and J by 3 bases, with 15 bases between. CDR3 length equals 16 residues. Germline values: CDR1 SGHNT, CDR2 YENEEA. DNA of the CDR3: TGTGCCAGCAGCTCCATCGGGGGATTTGACACCGGGGAGCTGTTTTTT. It translates to CASSSIGGFDTGELFF.

Many counts were recorded for this clonotype. This chain links TRBV20-1 with TRBJ2-1; TRBD1 aligns across 8 bases. V gave up 0 bases and J gave up 7 bases; unmatched junction bases: 5. Germline V lookup: CDR1 DFQATT, CDR2 SNEGSKA (reference sequence). CDR3 size: 14 residues. CDR3 amino acids: CSARDWTGYNEQFF. CDR3 bases: TGCAGTGCTAGAGATTGGACAGGGTATAATGAGCAGTTCTTC.

This clonotype showed up many times. The chain links TRBV10-3 to TRBJ2-1, with 11 bases that match TRBD2. J gave up 7 bases and V 4 bases, and 9 bases lay outside the gene matches. The CDR3 spans 16 residues. Germline assignment: CDR1 ENHRY and CDR2 SYGVKD. The CDR3 DNA follows: TGTGCCATCAGTGTTTCGTTAGCGGGGGGGTCAAATGAGCAGTTCTTC. Its translation: CAISVSLAGGSNEQFF.

This clonotype was counted at least ten times. The V call is TRBV6-2 or TRBV6-3, the J call TRBJ2-1; 9 bases are a match to TRBD2. The CDR3 runs 15 residues. Trimming removed 5 bases from V and 3 bases from J; junction bases left unmatched: 5. Germline-derived CDR1 and CDR2 are MNHEY and SVGEGT. In DNA, the CDR3 is TGTGCCAGCAGTCCCCTAGCGGGGAACTACAATGAGCAGTTCTTC. It yields the protein CASSPLAGNYNEQFF.

This clonotype was counted ten times or more. The chain couples TRBV6-2 or TRBV6-3 to TRBJ2-7; 7 bases are shared with TRBD1. The germline V gene has CDR1 MNHEY and CDR2 SVGEGT. The CDR3 is 14 residues long. V lost 4 bases and J lost 2; bases outside the gene matches: 5. CDR3 protein: CASSSTGQTYEQYF. As DNA, the CDR3 is TGTGCCAGCAGTTCAACGGGACAGACCTACGAGCAGTACTTC.

This clonotype was seen ten or more times. The chain uses TRBV30 and TRBJ2-1; perhaps TRBD2 as D (6 bases). Deletions cut 5 bases from V and 2 bases from J, with 13 bases between. Germline V gene sequence: CDR1 GTSNPN, CDR2 SVGIG (reference sequence). CDR3 length: 14 amino acids. CDR3 DNA sequence: TGTGCCTGGCGTCCACGGGGGACCTACAATGAGCAGTTCTTC. The encoded protein is CAWRPRGTYNEQFF. Full variable domain (rest looked up from reference TRBV30 and TRBJ2-1): SQTIHQWPATLVQPVGSPLSLECTVEGTSNPNLYWYRQAAGRGLQLLFYSVGIGQISSEVPQNLSASRPQDRQFILSSKKLLLSDSGFYLCAWRPRGTYNEQFFGPGTRLTVL.

This clonotype was counted at least ten times. The J gene is TRBJ2-2, the V gene TRBV5-6; D gene ambiguous. The CDR3 extends over 14 amino acids. Between the trimmed V and J ends, which lost 0 bases and 2 bases, there was a span of 5 bases. CDR1 is SGHDT and CDR2 is YYEEEE in the germline V gene. CDR3 loop: CASSLGVNTGELFF. DNA for the CDR3: TGTGCCAGCAGCTTGGGGGTAAACACCGGGGAGCTGTTTTTT.

To note about this clonotype: A much larger clonotype is one base distant, so this may be a read error. This sequence joins TRBV19 and TRBJ1-1; D not certain. The CDR3 runs 14 residues. The germline V and J ends were trimmed by 3 bases and 4 bases, with 12 bases remaining between them. Germline V gene lookup returns CDR1 LNHDA and CDR2 SQIVND (reference sequence). CDR3: CASSMDRGVTEAFF. CDR3 DNA: TGTGCCAGTAGTATGGACCGGGGAGTCACTGAAGCTTTCTTT.

The table lists this clonotype with many counts. The chain combines TRBV7-2 with TRBJ2-6, with D tentatively TRBD1 (6 bases). V was trimmed by 5 bases and J by 0 bases, leaving 17 bases between them. The CDR3 runs 18 residues. Germline V gives CDR1 SGHTA, CDR2 FQGNSA. The CDR3 here is CASSARQAVSSGANVLTF. CDR3 nucleotide sequence: TGTGCCAGCAGCGCCCGACAGGCTGTAAGCTCTGGGGCCAACGTCCTGACTTTC. The full variable domain, its missing parts supplied by reference TRBV7-2 and TRBJ2-6, is GAGVSQSPSNKVTEKGKDVELRCDPISGHTALYWYRQSLGQGLEFLIYFQGNSAPDKSGLPSDRFSAERTGGSVSTLTIQRTQQEDSAVYLCASSARQAVSSGANVLTFGAGSRLTVL.

In this sample, this clonotype turned up many times. This chain uses TRBV11-3 with TRBJ1-4, with a possible D match to TRBD1 (5 bases). CDR3 size: 17 residues. Germline V gene lookup returns CDR1 SGHNT and CDR2 YENEEA. Trimming removed 1 base at V and 8 bases at J, with 20 bases between. The CDR3: CASSLGNRAGGGEKLFF. The DNA of the CDR3 is TGTGCCAGCAGCTTAGGAAACCGGGCCGGGGGAGGAGAAAAACTGTTTTTT.

This rearrangement joins TRBV10-3 to TRBJ2-6; the D gene is possibly TRBD2 (6 bases). CDR3 length: 17 residues. Looked up from germline, CDR1 is ENHRY and CDR2 is SYGVKD. V dropped 6 bases and J dropped 3 bases, with 18 bases sitting between them. The DNA of the CDR3 is TGTGCCATCAGCGGAGGGGAGTCCCGGAGTGGGGCCAACGTCCTGACTTTC. Translated: CAISGGESRSGANVLTF.

This clonotype was picked up many times. The rearrangement links TRBV5-1 to TRBJ2-3, with no clear D. Looked up from germline, CDR1 is SGHRS and CDR2 is YFSETQ. The V gene lost 0 bases and the J gene lost 1 base, with 6 bases spanning the gap. CDR3 length: 14 residues. CDR3 DNA sequence: TGCGCCAGCAGCTTGGAGCAGGGCACAGATACGCAGTATTTT. This sequence encodes CASSLEQGTDTQYF.

The sample holds many counts of this clonotype. The chain carries TRBV20-1 and TRBJ2-1; TRBD2 agrees at 11 bases. V was clipped by 7 bases and J by 6 bases; unmatched bases: 5. The CDR3 runs 13 residues. Germline V lookup: CDR1 DFQATT, CDR2 SNEGSKA (reference sequence). The CDR3 DNA reads TGCAGTGGCCTAGCGGGGGGTTTCAATGAGCAGTTCTTC. It translates to CSGLAGGFNEQFF.

Comment on this clonotype: A read error may be the cause here, since a much bigger clone is one base away. The chain combines TRBV12-3 or TRBV12-4 with TRBJ1-1; 7 nucleotides line up with TRBD1. J was trimmed by 1 base and V by 7 bases; bases with no gene match: 15. This CDR3 is built from 17 residues. The CDR3 DNA sequence: TGTGCCAGCAACTCCGGACAGGACCATCGGGGGAACACTGAAGCTTTCTTT. Protein product: CASNSGQDHRGNTEAFF.

There are many counts of this clonotype. The CDR3 DNA reads TGTGCCAGCAGAAGACTAGCGGGGGGCCCGCAGTATTTT. This codes for CASRRLAGGPQYF. This rearrangement joins TRBV13 to TRBJ2-3, with 13 bases aligning to TRBD2. Germline trimming cut 6 bases from V and 10 bases from J; bases unmatched to any gene: 4. CDR3 length: 13 residues. The germline CDR1 and CDR2 sequences are PRHDT and FYEKMQ (reference sequence).

By share, this clonotype ranks as medium-sized. The rearrangement joins TRBV20-1 to TRBJ2-2, with D uncertain. The CDR3 is made up of 14 amino acids. CDR1 and CDR2 (germline): DFQATT, SNEGSKA (reference sequence). V lost 4 bases and J 2 bases, leaving 11 bases between the germline ends. CDR3: CSAISNFNTGELFF. DNA for the CDR3: TGCAGTGCTATTAGTAACTTCAACACCGGGGAGCTGTTTTTT.

This clonotype was detected many times. The chain links TRBV5-1 to TRBJ1-3; weak D call: TRBD1 (5 bases). Germline CDR1 reads SGHRS; CDR2 reads YFSETQ. This CDR3 is 15 amino acids long. V was cut by 0 bases and J by 4 bases, with 11 bases left in between. The CDR3 DNA sequence: TGCGCCAGCAGCTTGGGGCCAGGGTCGGGAAACACCATATATTTT. Translated, it gives CASSLGPGSGNTIYF.

This clonotype has a count of ten or more. The gene calls are TRBV5-6 and TRBJ2-1; either TRBD1 or TRBD2 may supply D (5 bases each). CDR3 length equals 16 residues. The germline V and J ends were trimmed by 1 base and 5 bases, with 16 bases remaining between them. Germline V gene data show CDR1 as SGHDT and CDR2 as YYEEEE. CDR3 in amino acids: CASSLNRGRWDNEQFF. The CDR3 DNA reads as TGTGCCAGCAGCTTGAACCGGGGCCGATGGGACAATGAGCAGTTCTTC.

The table lists this clonotype with many counts. This chain uses TRBV18 with TRBJ1-4, with D unclear. This CDR3 spans 14 amino acids. Trimming shortened V by 3 bases and J by 4 bases, and 9 bases separated the two germline ends. Germline CDR1 reads KGHSH; CDR2 reads LQKENI. The CDR3 region has the DNA TGTGCCAGCTCACCTGATTTGGATAATGAAAAACTGTTTTTT. Protein product: CASSPDLDNEKLFF.

V and J are TRBV3-1 and TRBJ2-7; D gene uncertain. CDR1 LGHDT and CDR2 YNNKEL come from the germline V gene (reference sequence). The CDR3 runs 12 residues. V dropped 0 bases and J dropped 4 bases, with 4 bases sitting between them. The CDR3 DNA follows: TGTGCCAGCAGCCAAGATCGGTACGAGCAGTACTTC. Protein product: CASSQDRYEQYF.